These 10 T cell receptor beta chains came from one sample sequenced in a study of OX40 agonist ivuxolimab in advanced cancers. TCRdb keeps only in-frame clones here, not all; method: immunoSEQ multiplex PCR. The profile shows some 35,000 clones, roughly four fifths of them singletons. The sample was CD4+ or CD8+ T cells sorted from blood, taken in a trial of the OX40 agonist ivuxolimab. All receptors come from an adult with an advanced solid tumor such as melanoma, head and neck, liver or kidney cancer.

The CDR3 coding sequence is TGTGCCAGCAGTGAAGCGACTCCCTGGGCTAGCGGAAGTTACAATGAGCAGTTCTTC. This gives the protein CASSEATPWASGSYNEQFF. V usage is TRBV6-1 and J usage is TRBJ2-1; 7 bases agree with TRBD2. The germline gives CDR1 MNHNS, CDR2 SASEGT. With 0 bases clipped from V and 4 bases from J, the junction kept 15 bases outside the gene matches. This CDR3 comprises 19 residues.

This sequence joins TRBV29-1 and TRBJ1-2; D call uncertain. Trimming took off 4 bases at V and 0 bases at J, with 12 bases between the two ends. CDR1 and CDR2 from the germline V gene are SQVTM and ANQGSEA. This CDR3 region has 14 residues. CDR3 bases: TGCAGCGTTGCCCCGGCAGACCCTAACTATGGCTACACCTTC. It encodes CSVAPADPNYGYTF.

The rearrangement joins TRBV5-5 to TRBJ1-1; TRBD1 agrees at 7 bases. Germline CDR1 reads SGHKS; CDR2 reads YYEKEE (reference sequence). Losses at the gene ends were 5 bases for V and 4 bases for J; bases not matched to a gene: 5. The CDR3 runs to 13 residues. Here the CDR3 reads CASRFQGVTEAFF. In DNA, the CDR3 is TGTGCCAGCAGGTTCCAGGGGGTCACTGAAGCTTTCTTT.

The rearrangement links TRBV9 to TRBJ2-6, with D tentatively TRBD1 (5 bases). The CDR3 length is 16 residues. V gave up 4 bases and J gave up 0 bases, with 11 bases separating them. From germline, CDR1 is SGDLS and CDR2 YYNGEE. The CDR3 loop reads CASSSRQRSGANVLTF. CDR3 nucleotide sequence: TGTGCCAGCAGCTCCCGACAGCGCTCTGGGGCCAACGTCCTGACTTTC. Full variable domain (rest looked up from reference TRBV9 and TRBJ2-6): DSGVTQTPKHLITATGQRVTLRCSPRSGDLSVYWYQQSLDQGLQFLIQYYNGEERAKGNILERFSAQQFPDLHSELNLSSLELGDSALYFCASSSRQRSGANVLTFGAGSRLTVL.

The chain is built from TRBV7-9 and TRBJ2-7; D is unclear. The V and J ends lost 1 base and 2 bases respectively, with 9 bases between them. The CDR3 contains 14 residues. The germline V gene encodes CDR1 SEHNR and CDR2 FQNEAQ (reference sequence). CDR3 sequence: CASSLVGLTYEQYF. The CDR3 DNA reads as TGTGCCAGCAGCTTAGTCGGTCTTACCTACGAGCAGTACTTC.

The chain joins TRBV19 to TRBJ2-2; a weak D match, TRBD2 (7 bases). V lost 11 bases and J lost 4, with 17 bases in between. Germline V CDR1 and CDR2: LNHDA, SQIVND (reference sequence). This CDR3 comprises 14 residues. As DNA, the CDR3 is TGTGCCGGGGGGGAAACAGGGCGCACCGGGGAGCTGTTTTTT. Its translation: CAGGETGRTGELFF.

The genes are TRBV7-7 and TRBJ2-7; the D gene is possibly TRBD2 (5 bases). V was shortened by 0 bases and J by 4 bases, with 10 bases between the two germline ends. The germline gives CDR1 SSHAT, CDR2 FNYEAQ (reference sequence). The CDR3 length is 14 residues. The CDR3 region is CASSLAFGVYEQYF. The CDR3, as DNA: TGTGCCAGCAGCTTAGCGTTCGGGGTATACGAGCAGTACTTC.

The CDR3 loop is CASSCFRGWDLEKLFF. In nucleotides, the CDR3 is TGTGCCAGCAGTTGTTTCCGGGGATGGGATCTTGAAAAACTGTTTTTT. The chain carries TRBV6-6 and TRBJ1-4; D is unresolved. CDR1 and CDR2 from the germline V gene are MNHNY and SVGAGI (reference sequence). The CDR3 extends over 16 amino acids. The germline V and J ends were trimmed by 4 bases and 7 bases, with 19 bases remaining between them.

This clone has a single count. The chain employs TRBV7-6 and TRBJ2-3, with D perhaps given as TRBD1 or TRBD2 (7 bases each). V was cut by 5 bases and J by 3 bases, with 15 bases left in between. The CDR3 runs 15 residues. CDR1 and CDR2 (germline): SGHVS, FNYEAQ. CDR3 coding DNA: TGTGCCAGCAGCCAGGGGGGGGGAGATACAGATACGCAGTATTTT. Translated: CASSQGGGDTDTQYF.

This chain connects TRBV4-1 to TRBJ1-4; no clear D. Germline CDR1 is MGHRA and CDR2 is YSYEKL. The CDR3 spans 15 residues. V was trimmed by 1 base and J by 5 bases, leaving 11 bases between them. CDR3 residues: CASSQVTTGNEKLFF. CDR3 sequence (DNA): TGCGCCAGCAGCCAAGTAACGACGGGGAATGAAAAACTGTTTTTT.